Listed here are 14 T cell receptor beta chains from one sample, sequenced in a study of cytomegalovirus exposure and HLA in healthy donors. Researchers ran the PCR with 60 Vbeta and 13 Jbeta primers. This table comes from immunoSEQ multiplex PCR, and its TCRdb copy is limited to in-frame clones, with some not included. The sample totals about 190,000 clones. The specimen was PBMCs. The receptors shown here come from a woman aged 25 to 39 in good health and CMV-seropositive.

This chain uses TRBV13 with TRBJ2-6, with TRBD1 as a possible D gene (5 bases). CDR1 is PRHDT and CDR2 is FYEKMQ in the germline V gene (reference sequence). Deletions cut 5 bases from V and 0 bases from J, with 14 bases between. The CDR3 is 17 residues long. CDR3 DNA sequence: TGTGCCAGCAGCCCCTCAGGGTATCACTCTGGGGCCAACGTCCTGACTTTC. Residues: CASSPSGYHSGANVLTF. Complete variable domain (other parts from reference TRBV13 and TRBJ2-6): AAGVIQSPRHLIKEKRETATLKCYPIPRHDTVYWYQQGPGQDPQFLISFYEKMQSDKGSIPDRFSAQQFSDYHSELNMSSLELGDSALYFCASSPSGYHSGANVLTFGAGSRLTVL.

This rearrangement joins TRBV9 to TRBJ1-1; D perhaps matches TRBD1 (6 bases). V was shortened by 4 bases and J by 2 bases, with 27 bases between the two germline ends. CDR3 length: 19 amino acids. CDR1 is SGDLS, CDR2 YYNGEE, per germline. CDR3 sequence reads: CASSTRIEGWTAKNTEAFF. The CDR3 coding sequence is TGTGCCAGCAGCACCCGAATAGAAGGGTGGACAGCTAAAAACACTGAAGCTTTCTTT. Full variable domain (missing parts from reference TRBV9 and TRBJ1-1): DSGVTQTPKHLITATGQRVTLRCSPRSGDLSVYWYQQSLDQGLQFLIQYYNGEERAKGNILERFSAQQFPDLHSELNLSSLELGDSALYFCASSTRIEGWTAKNTEAFFGQGTRLTVV.

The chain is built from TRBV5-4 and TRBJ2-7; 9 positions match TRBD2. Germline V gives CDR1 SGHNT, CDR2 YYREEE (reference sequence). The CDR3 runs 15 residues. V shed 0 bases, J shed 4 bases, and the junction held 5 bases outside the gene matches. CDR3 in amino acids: CASSLVSSGTYEQYF. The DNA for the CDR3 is TGTGCCAGCAGCTTGGTCTCTAGCGGGACGTACGAGCAGTACTTC.

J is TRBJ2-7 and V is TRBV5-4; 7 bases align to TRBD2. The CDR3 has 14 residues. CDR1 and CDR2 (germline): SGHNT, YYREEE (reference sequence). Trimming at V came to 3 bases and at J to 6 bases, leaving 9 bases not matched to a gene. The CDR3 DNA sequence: TGTGCCAGCAGCTCGGGGGGAGGGATGGGCGAGCAGTACTTC. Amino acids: CASSSGGGMGEQYF.

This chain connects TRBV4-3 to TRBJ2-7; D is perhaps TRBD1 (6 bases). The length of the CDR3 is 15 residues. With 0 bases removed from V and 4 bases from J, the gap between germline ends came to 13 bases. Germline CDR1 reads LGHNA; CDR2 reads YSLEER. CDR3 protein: CASSQEARGWYEQYF. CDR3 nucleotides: TGCGCCAGCAGCCAAGAAGCCAGGGGATGGTACGAGCAGTACTTC.

The DNA of the CDR3 is TGTGCCAGCAGCCTGATCAAGGGGGCTGGTGAAAAACTGTTTTTT. This translates into CASSLIKGAGEKLFF. The chain has TRBV7-8 and TRBJ1-4; TRBD1 agrees at 7 bases. J lost 7 bases, V lost 5 bases, and 10 bases had no gene match. Germline CDR1 SGHVS, CDR2 FQNEAQ. The CDR3 runs to 15 residues. Drawing the rest from reference TRBV7-8 and TRBJ1-4, the complete variable domain is GAGVSQSPRYKVAKRGQDVALRCDPISGHVSLFWYQQALGQGPEFLTYFQNEAQLDKSGLPSDRFFAERPEGSVSTLKIQRTQQEDSAVYLCASSLIKGAGEKLFFGSGTQLSVL.

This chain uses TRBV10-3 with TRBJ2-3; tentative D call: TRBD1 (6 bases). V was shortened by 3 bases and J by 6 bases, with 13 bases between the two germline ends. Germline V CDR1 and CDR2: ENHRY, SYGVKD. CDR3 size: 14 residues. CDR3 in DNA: TGTGCCATCAGTGATGGCAGGGGTGGCGATACGCAGTATTTT. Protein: CAISDGRGGDTQYF.

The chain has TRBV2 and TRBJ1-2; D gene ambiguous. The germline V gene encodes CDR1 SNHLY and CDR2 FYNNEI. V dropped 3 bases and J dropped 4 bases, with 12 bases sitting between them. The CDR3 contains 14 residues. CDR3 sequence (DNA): TGTGCCAGCAGTGAGGCAGCCACGGGCTATGGCTACACCTTC. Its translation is CASSEAATGYGYTF.

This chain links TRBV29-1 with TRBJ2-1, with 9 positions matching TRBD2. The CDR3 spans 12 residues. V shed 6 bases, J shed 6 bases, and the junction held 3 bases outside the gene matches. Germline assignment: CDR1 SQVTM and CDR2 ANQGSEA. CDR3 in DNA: TGCAGCGTGCTAGCGGGGCCCAATGAGCAGTTCTTC. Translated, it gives CSVLAGPNEQFF.

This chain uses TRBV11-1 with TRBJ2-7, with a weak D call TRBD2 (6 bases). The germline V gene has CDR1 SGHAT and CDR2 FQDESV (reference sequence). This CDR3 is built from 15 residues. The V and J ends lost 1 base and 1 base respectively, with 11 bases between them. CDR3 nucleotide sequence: TGTGCCAGCAGCTTAGGGAGGGGCCCGTCCTACGAGCAGTACTTC. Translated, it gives CASSLGRGPSYEQYF.

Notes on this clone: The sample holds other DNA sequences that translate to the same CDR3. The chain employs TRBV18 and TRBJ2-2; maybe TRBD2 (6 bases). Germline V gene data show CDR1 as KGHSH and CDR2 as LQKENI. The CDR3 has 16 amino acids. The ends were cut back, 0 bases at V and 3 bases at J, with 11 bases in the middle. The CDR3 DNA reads TGTGCCAGCTCACCACCTAGCGGAGGTGACACCGGGGAGCTGTTTTTT. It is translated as CASSPPSGGDTGELFF.

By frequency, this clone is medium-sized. The CDR3 DNA reads as TGTGCCAGCAGTGAGACTAGCGGGAGCACCGGGGAGCTGTTTTTT. Translated, it gives CASSETSGSTGELFF. The V and J genes are TRBV6-1 and TRBJ2-2; 12 bases align to TRBD2. The germline gives CDR1 MNHNS, CDR2 SASEGT. The CDR3 consists of 15 residues. With 3 bases clipped from V and 4 bases from J, the junction kept 0 bases outside the gene matches.

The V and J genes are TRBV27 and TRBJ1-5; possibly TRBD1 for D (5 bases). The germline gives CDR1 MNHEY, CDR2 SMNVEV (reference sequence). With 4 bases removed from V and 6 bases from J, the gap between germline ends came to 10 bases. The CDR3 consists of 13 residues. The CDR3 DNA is TGTGCCAGCAGTTGGGGCTTCGGTCAGCCCCAGCATTTT. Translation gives CASSWGFGQPQHF.

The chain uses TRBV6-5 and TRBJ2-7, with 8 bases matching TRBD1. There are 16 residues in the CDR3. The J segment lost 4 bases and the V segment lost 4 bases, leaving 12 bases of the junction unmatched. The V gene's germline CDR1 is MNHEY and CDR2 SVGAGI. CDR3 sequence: CASSSSAGTGPYEQYF. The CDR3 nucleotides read TGTGCCAGCAGTTCGTCAGCCGGGACAGGACCGTACGAGCAGTACTTC.